These T cell receptor beta chains were read from a single sample in a study of CD8 T cells in Susac syndrome. One entry per CDR3 protein, called by TCRdb with MiXCR from the immunoSEQ multiplex PCR reads. The sample comprises fewer than 250,000 distinct CDR3 sequences, approximately 90% of which are singletons, and approximately 0.13% rests with the top ten. The sequenced material came from CD8+ T cells from PBMCs. The source is a human donor with multiple sclerosis. The conserved cysteine and the conserved F or W are not part of the CDR3 here. The order of the fields is V gene, CDR3 length, J gene, CDR3 protein.

TRBV2	8	TRBJ1-2	ASQHNGYT
TRBV15	11	TRBJ2-5	ATSTILKETQY
TRBV7-2	14	TRBJ2-3	ASSLLLARGTDTQY
TRBV7-9	13	TRBJ2-5	ASSFISGEQETQY
TRBV30	12	TRBJ2-3	AWTEGGYTDTQY
TRBV19	13	TRBJ2-1	ASSIGAGGPDEQF
TRBV20-1	13	TRBJ1-4	SAITLGGANEKLF
TRBV12-3/TRBV12-4	11	TRBJ1-3	AGGGVDGNTIY
TRBV6-1	14	TRBJ2-5	ASRLLPGGSQETQY
TRBV9	11	TRBJ1-2	ASSPGQEHGYT
TRBV5-1	13	TRBJ2-3	ASSSPDRSTDTQY
TRBV6-5	13	TRBJ2-3	ASSMTPGPTDTQY